This T cell receptor (beta chain) emerged from a study of T-cell reconstitution after alpha-beta-depleted transplantation in children. This clonotype was observed at least ten times. Researchers prepared the TCRbeta library using unique molecular identifiers, the study reports. TCRdb analysed the PCR reads with MiXCR anew, one entry per CDR3 protein. The table has about 90,000 distinct CDR3 sequences, roughly 8% seen once. CDR1 is MRHNA, CDR2 SNTAGT, per germline. V trimming: 4 bases; J trimming: 4 bases; junction bases outside the gene matches: 0. This CDR3 is built from 14 residues. The chain joins TRBV6-4 to TRBJ2-2; 10 bases fit TRBD2. The source material was PBMCs from the stem cell graft donor, sampled from the stem cell graft. The TCR was taken from a human donor who donated a stem cell graft to a child with congenital amegakaryocytic thrombocytopenia. The CDR3 here is CASSASGSTGELFF. The CDR3 coding sequence is TGTGCCAGCAGTGCTAGCGGGAGCACCGGGGAGCTGTTTTTT.